This TCR beta chain was obtained from a study of blood T cell repertoires in COVID-19. Background on the study: The origin of the acute and convalescent COVID-19 samples was the United States, Italy and Spain.

Sequenced by immunoSEQ multiplex PCR; TCRdb stores in-frame clones only, minus some. In the table there are 250,000 to 300,000 clones, about four fifths of which are singletons. V dropped 2 bases and J dropped 2 bases, with 12 bases sitting between them. CDR3 size: 15 residues. Germline V lookup: CDR1 GTSNPN, CDR2 SVGIG (reference sequence). The sample consisted of peripheral blood. This sequence joins TRBV30 and TRBJ1-4; D may be TRBD1 (6 bases). This clonotype originated in a man at least 80 years old with acute or convalescent COVID-19. CDR3 protein: CAWSLAGDTNEKLFF. The CDR3 coding sequence is TGTGCCTGGAGTTTAGCAGGGGATACTAATGAAAAACTGTTTTTT.